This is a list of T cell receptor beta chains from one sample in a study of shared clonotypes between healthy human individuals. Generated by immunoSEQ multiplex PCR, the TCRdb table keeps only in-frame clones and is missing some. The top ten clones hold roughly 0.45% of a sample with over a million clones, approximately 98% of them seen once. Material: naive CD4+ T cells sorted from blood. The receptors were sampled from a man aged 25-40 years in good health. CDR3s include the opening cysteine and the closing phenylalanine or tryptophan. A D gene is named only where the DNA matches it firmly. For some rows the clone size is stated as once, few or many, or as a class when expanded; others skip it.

CDR3 DNA: TGTGCCAGCAGCACTCAAGACAACGTCAGTTGCTTC
CDR3 protein: CASSTQDNVSCF
J gene: TRBJ2-7
V gene: TRBV21-1
D gene: .
clone size: .

CDR3 DNA: TGCGCCAGCAGCCAAGACCGGGACAGCCTATCCTACGAGCAGTACTTC
CDR3 protein: CASSQDRDSLSYEQYF
J gene: TRBJ2-7
V gene: TRBV4-1
D gene: TRBD1
clone size: .

CDR3 DNA: TGTGCCAGCAGCTTAAAACACAACTCCTACGAGCAGTACTTC
CDR3 protein: CASSLKHNSYEQYF
J gene: TRBJ2-7
V gene: TRBV11-3
D gene: .
clone size: .

CDR3 DNA: TGTGCCAGCACCAGGACAGGCACCGGGGAGCTGTTTTTT
CDR3 protein: CASTRTGTGELFF
J gene: TRBJ2-2
V gene: TRBV27
D gene: TRBD1
clone size: once

CDR3 DNA: TGTGCCAGCAAGGAGACTAGCGTGGCTGGGGCCAACGTCCTGACTTTC
CDR3 protein: CASKETSVAGANVLTF
J gene: TRBJ2-6
V gene: TRBV2
D gene: TRBD2
clone size: .

CDR3 DNA: TGTGCCAGCAGTTTGGACAGGGGTACGCAGTATTTT
CDR3 protein: CASSLDRGTQYF
J gene: TRBJ2-3
V gene: TRBV2
D gene: TRBD1
clone size: once

CDR3 DNA: TGTGCCAGCAGCGTAGGTCCGGGGGGTGGCGACGAGCAGTACTTC
CDR3 protein: CASSVGPGGGDEQYF
J gene: TRBJ2-7
V gene: TRBV9
D gene: TRBD2
clone size: .

CDR3 DNA: TGTGCCAGCTCACCACGATGGTCTAGGAACACCGGGGAGCTGTTTTTT
CDR3 protein: CASSPRWSRNTGELFF
J gene: TRBJ2-2
V gene: TRBV18
D gene: .
clone size: .

CDR3 DNA: TGTGCCAGCAGCTCCGGGTCCCACACTGAAGCTTTCTTT
CDR3 protein: CASSSGSHTEAFF
J gene: TRBJ1-1
V gene: TRBV7-8
D gene: .
clone size: .

CDR3 DNA: TGTGCCAGCAGCCTTGGACCCCCTCTAAACGATGAGACCCAGTACTTC
CDR3 protein: CASSLGPPLNDETQYF
J gene: TRBJ2-5
V gene: TRBV7-8
D gene: .
clone size: .